This T cell receptor beta chain was captured in a study of T cell clonality in common variable immunodeficiency. Study results and limitations: CVID subjects had higher TCRbeta clonality than healthy controls, most marked in about a third. In common variable immunodeficiency, TCR beta chains reportedly carried fewer deletions and N-nucleotide insertions. Shared TCRbeta clones were fewer between CVID subjects than controls.

Germline assignment: CDR1 LGHNA and CDR2 YNFKEQ. This CDR3 is 14 amino acids long. J was trimmed by 7 bases and V by 0 bases; bases with no gene match: 5. The method was immunoSEQ multiplex PCR; TCRdb's version includes in-frame clones alone and lacks a portion of them. This sample shows approximately 44,000 clones and no singletons; roughly 2.9% rests with the ten largest. Blood samples were heparinized, about 5 to 9 ml per donor. This clone appeared many times. The antigen is not known. The CDR3 goes on 3 residues after the read ends, and that part is filled in from the germline J gene. The V gene is TRBV4-2, the J gene TRBJ1-2; 7 bases align to TRBD1. Sequencing used peripheral blood mononuclear cells. This TCR came from a person between 18 and 75 years old in good health. The CDR3 reads CASSQEWDSPGYTF. CDR3 DNA, as far as it was read: TGTGCCAGCAGCCAAGAATGGGACAGTCCTGGC.